These 26 T cell receptor beta chains originate from one sample sequenced in a study of blood T cells in healthy people across ages. Primers used in a second PCR of about 6 to 11 cycles were a sample-barcoded 5' primer and a J-beta primer mix. MiXCR, run by TCRdb on the 5' RACE reads, gives a single entry per CDR3 protein. The data show 1.8 million or so distinct CDR3 sequences, with about 39% seen just once and 23% held by the top ten. Sequenced: blood. All receptors derive from a human donor in good health.

The chain employs TRBV28 and TRBJ2-1, with D tentatively TRBD2 (6 bases). This CDR3 spans 16 amino acids. Deletions cut 5 bases from V and 2 bases from J, with 16 bases between. Germline V lookup: CDR1 MDHEN, CDR2 SYDVKM. This chain's CDR3 is CASSLPLALPYNEQFF. DNA for the CDR3: TGTGCCAGCAGTCTGCCCCTAGCGCTACCCTACAATGAGCAGTTCTTC.

The chain couples TRBV3-1 to TRBJ2-1; D may be TRBD1 (5 bases). There are 12 residues in the CDR3. Germline CDR1 is LGHDT and CDR2 is YNNKEL (reference sequence). V shed 4 bases and J shed 8 bases, with 9 bases lying between them. The CDR3 is CASSRQSDEQFF. In nucleotides, the CDR3 is TGTGCCAGCAGCCGACAGAGCGATGAGCAGTTCTTC.

This clonotype was seen only a few times. J is TRBJ1-6 and V is TRBV6-6; D ambiguous. Germline CDR1 is MNHNY and CDR2 is SVGAGI (reference sequence). The germline V and J ends were trimmed by 3 bases and 9 bases, with 6 bases remaining between them. The CDR3 totals 12 residues. CDR3 in amino acids: CASSYEVSPLHF. DNA of the CDR3: TGTGCCAGCAGTTATGAAGTTTCACCCCTCCACTTT.

This clonotype has only a few counts. The chain links TRBV20-1 to TRBJ2-7, with D perhaps being TRBD1 or TRBD2 (5 bases each). CDR1 is DFQATT and CDR2 is SNEGSKA in the germline V gene (reference sequence). Trimming cost V 0 bases and J 1 base, with 22 bases left between them. The CDR3 extends over 18 amino acids. The CDR3: CSARDETRFRGVSYEQYF. The CDR3 DNA reads as TGCAGTGCTAGAGATGAAACTCGATTTAGAGGGGTGTCCTACGAGCAGTACTTC.

The chain couples TRBV7-9 to TRBJ1-1; D call uncertain. Germline V lookup: CDR1 SEHNR, CDR2 FQNEAQ (reference sequence). The CDR3 has 15 amino acids. V lost 1 base, J lost 0 bases, and 9 bases lay in between. The CDR3 DNA reads TGTGCCAGCAGCTTAGAGGTACTAATGAACACTGAAGCTTTCTTT. Translated, it gives CASSLEVLMNTEAFF.

This clonotype was seen a handful of times. In DNA, the CDR3 is TGTGCCAGCAGCTTGGGAGGGGGCATGTCCGGGGAGCTGTTTTTT. Translating it yields CASSLGGGMSGELFF. The rearrangement joins TRBV7-2 to TRBJ2-2; either TRBD1 or TRBD2 may supply D (7 bases each). Germline values: CDR1 SGHTA, CDR2 FQGNSA. Trimming shortened V by 3 bases and J by 6 bases, and 14 bases separated the two germline ends. The CDR3 extends over 15 amino acids.

The rearrangement uses TRBV12-3 or TRBV12-4 and TRBJ1-1; 7 positions agree with TRBD1. V dropped 8 bases and J dropped 8; count of bases not matched to a gene: 11. The CDR3 sequence is 13 residues long. The DNA for the CDR3 is TGTGCCAGCCTCATTTACGACAGGGACGAAGCTTTCTTT. Its protein is CASLIYDRDEAFF.

There are many counts of this clonotype. V usage is TRBV27 and J usage is TRBJ1-2; no definite D call. The CDR3 length is 13 residues. Germline CDR1 MNHEY, CDR2 SMNVEV (reference sequence). V lost 0 bases, J lost 4 bases, and 6 bases lay in between. The CDR3: CASSLSGLYGYTF. Written as DNA, the CDR3 is TGTGCCAGCAGTTTATCCGGGCTCTATGGCTACACCTTC.

The J gene is TRBJ2-5, the V gene TRBV7-3; the D gene is possibly TRBD2 (6 bases). This CDR3 is 13 amino acids long. Trimming took off 5 bases at V and 5 bases at J, with 12 bases between the two ends. CDR1 is SGHTA and CDR2 is FQGTGA in the germline V gene. The CDR3 bases are TGTGCCAGCAGCCGAGGAGGGGATGAGACCCAGTACTTC. Translating gives CASSRGGDETQYF.

This clonotype appeared a few times. The chain carries TRBV5-1 and TRBJ2-5; TRBD1 aligns across 8 bases. V dropped 4 bases and J dropped 4; count of bases not matched to a gene: 12. Germline CDR1 is SGHRS and CDR2 is YFSETQ. The CDR3 totals 16 residues. This chain's CDR3 is CASSHRQGSVGETQYF. In nucleotides, the CDR3 is TGCGCCAGCAGCCACCGACAGGGGAGTGTCGGAGAGACCCAGTACTTC.

This clonotype was seen a few times. The V gene is TRBV4-3, the J gene TRBJ1-2; 9 bases line up with TRBD1. Germline CDR1 reads LGHNA; CDR2 reads YSLEER. V shed 0 bases, J shed 4 bases, and the junction held 15 bases outside the gene matches. The CDR3 is made up of 19 amino acids. Here the CDR3 DNA reads TGCGCCAGCAGCCAAGACCCGGGCGTAACAGGGGGCGGAGGCTATGGCTACACCTTC. Amino acid sequence: CASSQDPGVTGGGGYGYTF.

This clonotype showed up just a few times. The chain employs TRBV3-1 and TRBJ1-5, with D tentatively TRBD1 (5 bases). The CDR3 runs to 13 residues. Germline V CDR1 and CDR2: LGHDT, YNNKEL (reference sequence). Trimming shortened V by 2 bases and J by 5 bases, and 7 bases separated the two germline ends. The CDR3 sequence is CASSQRGDQPQHF. In DNA form, the CDR3 reads TGTGCCAGCAGCCAAAGGGGCGATCAGCCCCAGCATTTT.

This chain joins TRBV7-2 and TRBJ2-1, with unresolved D. The CDR3 spans 15 residues. Per germline, CDR1 SGHTA and CDR2 FQGNSA. V was shortened by 3 bases and J by 4 bases, with 13 bases between the two germline ends. The CDR3 DNA reads TGTGCCAGCAGCTTCAGTCGTGCCCCGTACAATGAGCAGTTCTTC. Its protein product is CASSFSRAPYNEQFF.

CDR3 DNA: TGCAGCGATAGACTGGCGGGGTCCTACAATGAGCAGTTCTTC. Translation gives CSDRLAGSYNEQFF. The chain employs TRBV29-1 and TRBJ2-1; D might be TRBD2 (6 bases). Germline V gene lookup returns CDR1 SQVTM and CDR2 ANQGSEA. CDR3 length: 14 residues. V was pared by 7 bases and J by 1 base, with 14 bases between.

This clonotype was seen a handful of times. The V call is TRBV5-6, the J call TRBJ2-7; D perhaps matches TRBD2 (6 bases). Germline-derived CDR1 and CDR2 are SGHDT and YYEEEE. V shed 1 base and J shed 2 bases, with 10 bases lying between them. This CDR3 is built from 14 residues. Here the CDR3 reads CASSLRDLTYEQYF. DNA of the CDR3: TGTGCCAGCAGCTTGAGGGACTTGACCTACGAGCAGTACTTC.

The chain couples TRBV7-3 to TRBJ2-1; 12 nucleotides line up with TRBD1. The ends lost 5 bases at V and 7 bases at J; junction bases unmatched: 9. Germline CDR1 is SGHTA and CDR2 is FQGTGA. There are 16 residues in the CDR3. CDR3 residues: CASSLIPGQGANEQFF. The CDR3 DNA reads TGTGCCAGCAGCCTGATTCCGGGACAGGGGGCGAATGAGCAGTTCTTC.

The chain links TRBV4-3 to TRBJ2-1; D unresolved. This CDR3 contains 13 residues. Germline V gene lookup returns CDR1 LGHNA and CDR2 YSLEER. V dropped 1 base and J dropped 9 bases, with 10 bases sitting between them. The CDR3 spells CASSQGVRREQFF. The CDR3 region has the DNA TGCGCCAGCAGCCAAGGCGTTCGACGTGAGCAGTTCTTC.

This clonotype was observed a few times. The V and J genes are TRBV15 and TRBJ2-7, with TRBD1 matching 7 bases. Germline CDR1 reads LNHNV; CDR2 reads YYDKDF (reference sequence). The CDR3 is 15 residues long. V was pared by 1 base and J by 3 bases, with 6 bases of the junction left unmatched. The CDR3 is CATSRAKGTVYEQYF. Written as DNA, the CDR3 is TGTGCCACCAGCAGAGCTAAAGGGACAGTCTACGAGCAGTACTTC. The full variable domain, rest sourced from reference TRBV15 and TRBJ2-7, is DAMVIQNPRYQVTQFGKPVTLSCSQTLNHNVMYWYQQKSSQAPKLLFHYYDKDFNNEADTPDNFQSRRPNTSFCFLDIRSPGLGDTAMYLCATSRAKGTVYEQYFGPGTRLTVT.

Remarks on this clonotype: Without the conserved terminal phenylalanine or tryptophan, this CDR3 likely stems from a read error. The V call is TRBV6-4, the J call TRBJ2-2; no definite D call. The CDR3 is made up of 13 amino acids. The germline V gene has CDR1 MRHNA and CDR2 SNTAGT. Trimming left V 2 bases short and J 4 bases short, with 5 bases between. DNA for the CDR3: TGTGCCAGCAGTGACAGGGCCACCGGGGAGCTGTTTGTT. Its translation: CASSDRATGELFV.

The chain combines TRBV20-1 with TRBJ2-6, with D possibly matching TRBD1 (5 bases). Trimming pared 0 bases from V and 0 bases from J, leaving 12 bases between. This CDR3 is built from 17 residues. Germline CDR1 and CDR2: DFQATT and SNEGSKA (reference sequence). The CDR3 sequence: CSARDIDSYSGANVLTF. CDR3 sequence (DNA): TGCAGTGCTAGAGATATCGACAGCTACTCTGGGGCCAACGTCCTGACTTTC.

The sample holds a few counts of this clonotype. The V and J genes are TRBV20-1 and TRBJ2-3; D is unresolved. CDR3 length: 13 amino acids. In germline, CDR1 is DFQATT, CDR2 SNEGSKA (reference sequence). Trimming shortened V by 7 bases and J by 4 bases, and 15 bases separated the two germline ends. The CDR3 sequence: CSGEAPEADTQYF. CDR3 nucleotides: TGCAGTGGCGAAGCCCCCGAGGCAGATACGCAGTATTTT.

This chain joins TRBV28 and TRBJ2-5, with D tentatively TRBD1 (6 bases). The CDR3 runs to 16 residues. The V and J ends lost 4 bases and 4 bases respectively, with 19 bases between them. Germline V gives CDR1 MDHEN, CDR2 SYDVKM. The CDR3 loop reads CASSYRGRGVGETQYF. CDR3 nucleotides: TGTGCCAGCAGTTATCGGGGCAGGGGAGTAGGAGAGACCCAGTACTTC.

This clonotype occurred once. Mismatch with germline at one junction end may stem from a read error. V and J are TRBV4-3 and TRBJ1-5; D is perhaps TRBD1 (5 bases). This CDR3 has 18 amino acids. CDR1 is LGHNA, CDR2 YSLEER, per germline. The CDR3 nucleotides are TGCGCCAGCAGCCAAGATCTCCAGGGAGTTGTTAGCAGTCAGCCCCAGCATTTT. Protein sequence: CASSQDLQGVVSSQPQHF.

CDR3 amino acids: CASSQRTSGGPSSYEQYF. For the CDR3, the DNA is TGTGCCAGCAGCCAGAGGACTAGCGGGGGCCCGAGCTCCTACGAGCAGTACTTC. J is TRBJ2-7 and V is TRBV3-1; 13 bases fit TRBD2. After removal of 3 bases from V and 0 bases from J, the junction contained 8 bases not matched to a gene. The CDR3 covers 18 residues. CDR1 LGHDT and CDR2 YNNKEL come from the germline V gene (reference sequence).

With respect to this clonotype: It is unclear where the CDR3 begins or ends on the DNA, so no DNA is shown, and the CDR3 is as TCRdb lists it. The chain couples TRBV21-1 to TRBJ2-5; the table's D call, TRBD1, was not checked against the DNA. TRBV21-1 is reported as a pseudogene. The CDR3 is made up of 19 amino acids, end residues included. The CDR3 here is CASSRVGAGAPPYQETQYF.

In its sample, this clonotype was seen a few times. V is TRBV7-9 and J is TRBJ2-1; 8 bases agree with TRBD2. CDR3 length equals 16 residues. After removal of 6 bases from V and 7 bases from J, the junction contained 14 bases not matched to a gene. Germline V gene sequence: CDR1 SEHNR, CDR2 FQNEAQ (reference sequence). CDR3 DNA sequence: TGTGCCAGCAGAAGACTAGCGTGGGCGGGGGGTAATGAGCAGTTCTTC. Its protein product is CASRRLAWAGGNEQFF.